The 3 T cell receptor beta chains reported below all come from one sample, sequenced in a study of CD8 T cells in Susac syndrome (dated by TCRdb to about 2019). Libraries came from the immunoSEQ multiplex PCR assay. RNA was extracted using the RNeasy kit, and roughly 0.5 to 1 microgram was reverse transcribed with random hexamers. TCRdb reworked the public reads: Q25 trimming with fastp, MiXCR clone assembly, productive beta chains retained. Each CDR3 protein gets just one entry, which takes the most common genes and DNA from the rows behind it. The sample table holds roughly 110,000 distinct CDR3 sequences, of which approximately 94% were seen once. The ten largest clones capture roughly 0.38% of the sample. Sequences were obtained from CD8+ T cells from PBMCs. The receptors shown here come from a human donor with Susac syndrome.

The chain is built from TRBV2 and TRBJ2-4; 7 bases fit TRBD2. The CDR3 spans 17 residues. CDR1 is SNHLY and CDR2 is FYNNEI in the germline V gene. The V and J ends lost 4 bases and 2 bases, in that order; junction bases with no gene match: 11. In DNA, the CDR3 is TGTGCCAGCAGTGGCCCGGGAGGCCAGCTACCCAAAAACATTCAGTACTTC. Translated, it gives CASSGPGGQLPKNIQYF.

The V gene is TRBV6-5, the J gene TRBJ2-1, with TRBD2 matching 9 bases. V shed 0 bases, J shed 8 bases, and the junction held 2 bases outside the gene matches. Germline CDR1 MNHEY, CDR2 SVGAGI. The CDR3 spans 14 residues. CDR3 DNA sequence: TGTGCCAGCAGTTACTCTAGCGGGGGCGATGAGCAGTTCTTC. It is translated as CASSYSSGGDEQFF.

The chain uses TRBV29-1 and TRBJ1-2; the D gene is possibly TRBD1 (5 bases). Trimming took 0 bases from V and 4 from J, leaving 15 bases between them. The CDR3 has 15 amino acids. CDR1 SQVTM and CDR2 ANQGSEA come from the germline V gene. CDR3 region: CSVEEGLRWIYGYTF. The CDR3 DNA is TGCAGCGTTGAAGAGGGGCTGAGATGGATCTATGGCTACACCTTC.